This T cell receptor (beta chain) was sequenced during a study of cytomegalovirus exposure and HLA in healthy donors (dated by TCRdb to about 2017). About the study as a whole: An earlier analysis of about 530 of the donors reported under 300 Gb of sequence data and 90 million to 120 million unique TCR beta sequences obtained from some 170 million T cells. To predict cytomegalovirus infection status, the study brought together high-throughput TCR immunosequencing, statistical association of individual TCRs with disease status, and machine learning. Among 300 to 450 genotyped donors of the cohort, an average of around 240,000 unique TCR beta nucleotide sequences were sequenced per donor, roughly a sixth of them non-productive. To decide whether each TCR beta V gene segment behaved as functional or pseudogenic, an earlier analysis of 587 of the donors relied on high-throughput TCR beta sequencing. A later analysis re-examined previously published TCR beta repertoires from 600 to 700 donors and added high-resolution HLA genotyping to investigate patterns of TCR occurrence. Alongside the repertoire data, information on donor age, sex, ethnicity and CMV serostatus was compiled. Of the roughly 410 genotyped donors, roughly 80% were placed in the genetic ancestry cluster associated with self-reported Caucasian donors. The study was designed to test whether signatures of past pathogen exposure could be identified by cataloging public T cell receptors. The number of donors typed differed by locus, with about 629-630 for A, B, C, DRB1 and DQB1, about 500 for DQA1, over 600 for DPA1, and over 400 for DPB1. All discovery cohort repertoires had been generated using a single sequencing platform. About five DR-DQ haplotypes were handled as single units for association and clustering, since linkage in the cohort was strong. HLA typing covered class I and class II loci at four-digit resolution. About 280 gigabases of sequencing data and tens of millions of unique TCR sequences were included in an early release covering around 650 HLA-typed donors. The study profiled the T cell repertoires of under 850 subjects by immunosequencing and related them to cytomegalovirus serostatus. Along with the 666-subject first cohort, a separate validation cohort of over a hundred different subjects was used. Genome-wide SNP genotypes for about 65% of the roughly 670 donors were used in a later genetic analysis, which treated that subset as a discovery cohort. In the later analysis, no new phenotypic data were used to find candidate immune exposures; instead, reliance was placed on TCR beta sequences and their occurrence across donors.

The paper's findings and limits, for the study overall: For the cohort, immune exposure information was limited to CMV serostatus. The study listed approximately 150 TCR beta chains as associated with cytomegalovirus. It was suggested by the authors that the approach could potentially be generalized to other disease states and immunological phenotypes. When HLA alleles, especially DR and DQ, strongly co-occurred, attributing TCR associations to individual alleles was difficult. In a later analysis, TCR association rates were found to vary across HLA loci, with the most associated TCRs seen for DRB1 alleles and the fewest for HLA-C alleles. The cohort was sequenced for TCR beta chains only, and without alpha or paired-chain data the features that could be detected were limited. In an earlier analysis of about 600 of the donors, most TCR beta V segments appeared in productive rearrangements about 90% or about 30% of the time, broadly matching IMGT annotations. An association between a missense DCLRE1C variant and V-gene and J-gene trimming of TCR beta chains was found in a later genetic analysis and replicated in an independent cohort. Compared with equally common non-associated chains, HLA-associated TCR beta chains in a later analysis were more clonally expanded and had lower generation probabilities. According to a later analysis, most CMV-associated TCR beta chains appeared to be HLA-restricted, and the HLA associations seemed to be driven largely by CMV exposure. Linkage disequilibrium might explain the correlated functional status among segregating V segments, but an unknown experimental factor could not be excluded. In vitro tests confirmed that three of the cytomegalovirus-associated TCR beta chains recognize cytomegalovirus antigens. In a later analysis, 15,000 to 20,000 TCR beta sequences were associated with specific HLA alleles at a false discovery rate of 0.05. A later genetic analysis reported fewer N-insertions in productive TCRs among donors in an Asian-associated ancestry cluster than the approximately 700-donor mean. A further reported finding was that TCR beta sequences accurately predicted the HLA-A and HLA-B alleles for most subjects in the first cohort. While some public TCRs were present in many individuals, most TCR sequences turned up only very rarely across donors. In a later analysis, several top co-occurrence clusters were reported to appear linked to parvovirus B19, influenza, CMV and Epstein-Barr virus. A group of highly shared sequence variants was considered likely to be a technical artifact of the sequencing pipeline. Presence/absence analyses assumed roughly uniform sequencing depth across donors, an assumption that may not hold. Because some donors lacked HLA typing at each locus, the association tests relied only on the typed subset. The classifier was reported to diagnose cytomegalovirus status with high specificity and sensitivity in both the original and validation cohorts. The earlier analysis of 587 of the donors excluded around 17 rarely observed V segments, including chromosome 9 orphons, because counts were too low. Some IMGT-functional V segments, including TRBV6-2 and TRBV6-3, could not be distinguished by the 87-base-pair reads and were therefore excluded.

The cohort consisted of 600 to 700 healthy bone marrow donors. At the time of sampling, all cohort members were nominally healthy, though unrecorded immune exposures were likely present. The donor was CMV seronegative and was included in the group of 352 seronegative cohort members. A peripheral blood sample was collected from each donor, and TCR beta sequencing was performed on peripheral blood mononuclear cells. The Qiagen DNeasy Blood Extraction Kit was used to extract genomic DNA from the blood cell samples. Trimming accounts for 5 bases at V and 1 base at J, while the number of junction bases matched to no gene is 9. The CDR3 spans 16 residues, from the cysteine through the phenylalanine. Here the CDR3 DNA is all that survives: 48 bases in frame from base 1. The germline V gene gives CDR1 as SGHTA and CDR2 as FQGNSA. In the case of this clone: Its cognate antigen has yet to be identified. The input lacks base qualities; no much larger clone sits a single base away.

The library was generated by the immunoSEQ multiplex PCR assay. A mixture of 60 forward primers for TCR Vbeta segments and 13 reverse primers for TCR Jbeta segments was used in the multiplex PCR. Amplification of the CDR3 region of rearranged TCR beta genes was performed with a multiplex PCR assay on genomic DNA. On the Illumina HiSeq System, the amplified TCR beta libraries were sequenced as 87-base-pair reads. The authors processed their data as follows. Across the 600 to 700 repertoires, a later analysis counted roughly 77 million unique TCR beta chains, roughly 11 million of which were shared by at least two donors. Raw reads were error-corrected and collapsed into unique sequences by a nearest-neighbor algorithm in which closely related sequences were merged to remove PCR and sequencing errors. CDR3 sequences were aligned to IMGT reference sequences to assign V, D and J gene segments. Each retained sequence needed at least a six-nucleotide match to both a V gene segment and a J gene segment. Rearrangements were called productive when the CDR3 lacked stop codons and stayed in frame with V and J; all others were non-productive. CDR3 was defined according to IMGT convention as the region running from the second conserved V-encoded cysteine to the conserved J-encoded phenylalanine. Sequences without an unambiguous match to a single V gene segment were excluded from the earlier analysis of about 600 of the donors. An earlier analysis of 500 to 600 of the donors classified V segments as functional when productive rearrangements were above 56.7% and as segregating when the standard deviation between donors was above 5%. To diagnose cytomegalovirus status from the catalog of TCR beta chain sequences, a statistical classification framework was built. V and J gene assignment, in a later analysis, came from comparing TCR nucleotide sequences with IMGT/GENE-DB human TR gene sequences. The TCRdist pipeline was used in a later analysis to assign CDR3 sequences and most-parsimonious VDJ recombination scenarios. In a later analysis, each TCR beta chain was defined by its CDR3 amino acid sequence together with its V-gene family, and reads lacking a unique V-gene family were excluded. In a later analysis, 500 to 650 highly shared, low-generation-probability nucleotide sequences were removed to address suspected cross-contamination and a sequencing artifact. In a later analysis, a clonal expansion index was calculated for each public chain from normalized within-repertoire ranks of inferred template counts. Generation probabilities in a later analysis came from a VDJ recombination model fitted to out-of-frame rearrangements, and those results were checked against IGoR. Hypergeometric tests were used in a later analysis to score TCR-TCR, TCR-HLA and TCR-CMV co-occurrence, with a repertoire-size bias correction applied to the TCR pairs. In a later analysis, false discovery rates were estimated by permuting HLA or CMV assignments 20 times. In a later analysis, co-occurring TCRs were grouped using DBSCAN, and TCRdist sequence similarity was added for clustering within HLA-allele-positive subsets. For co-occurrence clustering, repertoires with fewer than 30,000 or more than 120,000 public chains were excluded, along with 5 or 6 repertoires with anomalous nucleotide sharing. TCRdb holds this immuneACCESS table with in-frame rearrangements only. Some clones are missing; in checked studies, unresolved V genes explain under half, and the rest has no known cause. V and J calls and clone size are copied from that table; D and trimming were computed from the DNA. Recorded for this sample are about 130,000 clones; 83% of them occurred a single time. The top ten hold more than 1.5% of the sample.

Sequenced input: PBMCs. The clonotype was recovered from a man in his forties in good health and CMV-seronegative. Recombination joined TRBV7-2 with TRBJ2-7; 9 of the junction bases match TRBD1. The CDR3 is CASSARRDRVSYEQYF. The sequenced DNA is TGTGCCAGCAGCGCTAGAAGGGACAGGGTATCCTACGAGCAGTACTTC.